This TCR beta chain was identified in a study of blood T cell repertoires in COVID-19. Across the whole study: Spain, Italy and the United States supplied samples that represented acute and convalescent COVID-19. The analysed material was cDNA or gDNA that came from T cells, B-cell-depleted T cells, or PBMCs.

The V gene end was trimmed by 8 bases and the J gene end by 1 base; junction bases not matched to a gene: 1. The CDR3 consists of 12 residues. The V gene's germline CDR1 is MNHEY and CDR2 SVGAGI. As handled by the study authors: How many nucleated cells were present was estimated from reference gene primer amplification. The repertoire was sequenced with immunoSEQ multiplex PCR; TCRdb's copy has only in-frame clones and lacks some. Clone size and the V and J calls come from that table; the DNA yielded D and trimming. The sample holds some 140,000 clones, less than 80% seen once. This clonotype was obtained from a man between 60 and 70 years old with acute or convalescent COVID-19. The sample comprised peripheral blood. This chain uses TRBV6-5 with TRBJ1-1, with TRBD1 matching over 7 bases. CDR3 loop: CASQGGNTEAFF. For the CDR3, the DNA is TGTGCCAGCCAGGGGGGGAACACTGAAGCTTTCTTT.